This passage covers 18 T cell receptor beta chains from one sample sequenced in a study of control samples from healthy donors and cancer patients. Method: immunoSEQ multiplex PCR; TCRdb's copy keeps in-frame clones and lacks some. The sample records some 130,000 clones, 92% being singletons. Sequenced material: blood. The receptors stem from a woman aged 45-65 years in good health.

This chain links TRBV19 with TRBJ2-1; 8 bases are a match to TRBD2. Per the germline V gene, CDR1 is LNHDA and CDR2 is SQIVND (reference sequence). Trimming took 8 bases from V and 2 from J; bases not matched to a gene: 5. This CDR3 region has 14 residues. CDR3 in DNA: TGTGCCAGTTCCCCGGGACTAGCCTACAATGAGCAGTTCTTC. This codes for CASSPGLAYNEQFF.

This CDR3 reads CAISRADIDSGANVLTF. The CDR3, as DNA: TGTGCCATCAGTCGGGCAGACATAGACTCTGGGGCCAACGTCCTGACTTTC. The chain joins TRBV10-3 to TRBJ2-6, with D unresolved. The CDR3 runs to 17 residues. Germline lookup yields CDR1 ENHRY and CDR2 SYGVKD. The V end was cut by 5 bases, the J end by 0 bases, with 14 bases between.

This clone was seen a single time. Germline is not matched at one junction end, which may reflect a read error. The rearrangement joins TRBV7-7 to TRBJ2-1, with 7 nucleotides matching TRBD1. The CDR3 is 13 amino acids. Germline V gene sequence: CDR1 SSHAT, CDR2 FNYEAQ (reference sequence). The CDR3 is CASSQGVSNEQFF. Written as DNA, the CDR3 is TGTGCTAGCAGCCAGGGGGTAAGCAATGAGCAGTTCTTC.

The chain joins TRBV6-2 or TRBV6-3 to TRBJ2-7, with 9 positions matching TRBD1. V trimming: 5 bases; J trimming: 5 bases; junction bases outside the gene matches: 10. In germline, CDR1 is MNHEY, CDR2 SVGEGT. This CDR3 has 15 amino acids. The CDR3 sequence is CASSPGTGPPHEQYF. CDR3 bases: TGTGCCAGCAGTCCCGGGACAGGGCCTCCGCACGAGCAGTACTTC.

This chain links TRBV5-1 with TRBJ2-2, with 8 bases matching TRBD2. The trim removed 0 bases at V and 5 bases at J, leaving 3 bases unmatched. This CDR3 is built from 15 residues. Germline lookup yields CDR1 SGHRS and CDR2 YFSETQ. CDR3 coding DNA: TGCGCCAGCAGCTTGGACGGCGGGAGGACCGGGGAGCTGTTTTTT. Amino acids: CASSLDGGRTGELFF.

The rearrangement joins TRBV13 to TRBJ1-1, with D uncertain. Trimming left V 1 base short and J 3 bases short, with 9 bases between. Germline CDR1 PRHDT, CDR2 FYEKMQ (reference sequence). The CDR3 is made up of 14 amino acids. For the CDR3, the DNA is TGTGCCAGCAGCTTAGTTGGCGGGGACACTGAAGCTTTCTTT. It specifies CASSLVGGDTEAFF.

V usage is TRBV5-1 and J usage is TRBJ2-1, with 8 bases matching TRBD1. Germline CDR1 SGHRS, CDR2 YFSETQ. The CDR3 consists of 15 residues. The ends lost 4 bases at V and 9 bases at J; junction bases unmatched: 12. The CDR3, as DNA: TGCGCCAGCAGCGCACCGGGACAGGTTTCGTCTGAGCAGTTCTTC. This gives the protein CASSAPGQVSSEQFF.

V and J are TRBV3-1 (or the pseudogene TRBV3-2) and TRBJ1-5; tentative D call: TRBD1 (5 bases). Per the germline V gene, CDR1 is LGHDT and CDR2 is YNNKEL (reference sequence). CDR3 length equals 16 residues. Trimming shortened V by 1 base and J by 6 bases, and 16 bases separated the two germline ends. CDR3 amino acids: CASSQGRGIAGQPQHF. For the CDR3, the DNA is TGTGCCAGCAGCCAAGGTCGGGGGATTGCGGGTCAGCCCCAGCATTTT.

The chain has TRBV14 and TRBJ2-4; 9 bases are a match to TRBD1. With 4 bases clipped from V and 3 bases from J, the junction kept 4 bases outside the gene matches. The length of the CDR3 is 15 residues. CDR1 and CDR2 (germline): SGHDN, FVKESK. The CDR3 protein is CASSPGQGNKNIQYF. In nucleotides, the CDR3 is TGTGCCAGCAGCCCCGGACAGGGGAACAAAAACATTCAGTACTTC.

The gene calls are TRBV15 and TRBJ2-5; D ambiguous. This CDR3 comprises 18 residues. With 0 bases removed from V and 2 bases from J, the gap between germline ends came to 19 bases. CDR1 and CDR2 from the germline V gene are LNHNV and YYDKDF (reference sequence). CDR3 residues: CATSRDEGLGGFQETQYF. The CDR3 nucleotides are TGTGCCACCAGCAGAGATGAAGGGCTCGGCGGCTTTCAAGAGACCCAGTACTTC.

The rearrangement joins TRBV6-5 to TRBJ2-5; tentatively, D is TRBD1 (6 bases). This CDR3 region has 13 residues. Germline CDR1 and CDR2: MNHEY and SVGAGI. Deletions cut 8 bases from V and 1 base from J, with 11 bases between. CDR3: CASSGQIQETQYF. The CDR3 nucleotides read TGTGCCAGCTCTGGACAGATCCAAGAGACCCAGTACTTC.

The chain couples TRBV10-3 to TRBJ2-1; 10 bases align to TRBD2. Germline CDR1 ENHRY, CDR2 SYGVKD. V lost 6 bases, J lost 15 bases, and 11 bases stayed unmatched. This CDR3 has 13 residues. CDR3: CAISLAGAPSRFF. CDR3 bases: TGTGCCATCAGCCTAGCGGGGGCCCCCTCAAGGTTCTTC.

This chain links TRBV6-7 with TRBJ1-4; tentative D call: TRBD1 (6 bases). TRBV6-7 is treated as an ORF (open reading frame) with a function not yet certain. The V and J ends lost 10 bases and 4 bases respectively, with 22 bases between them. The CDR3 spans 16 residues. Here the CDR3 DNA reads TGTGCCACCTACGGACATGGACAGCCTGGTAATGAAAAACTGTTTTTT. The encoded protein is CATYGHGQPGNEKLFF.

J is TRBJ1-1 and V is TRBV6-5; D is possibly TRBD1 (5 bases). V gave up 2 bases and J gave up 8 bases, with 9 bases separating them. Germline V lookup: CDR1 MNHEY, CDR2 SVGAGI. CDR3 length: 12 amino acids. The CDR3 sequence is CASSYRGGEAFF. DNA for the CDR3: TGTGCCAGCAGTTACCGGGGCGGGGAAGCTTTCTTT.

The chain recombines TRBV10-1 with TRBJ2-1; D may be TRBD2 (7 bases). CDR1 and CDR2 (germline): WNHNN, SYGVQD (reference sequence). The germline V and J ends were trimmed by 6 bases and 9 bases, with 21 bases remaining between them. This CDR3 contains 15 residues. This chain's CDR3 is CASSPGGLGGGEQFF. CDR3 in DNA: TGCGCCAGCAGCCCAGGAGGACTAGGGGGGGGTGAGCAGTTCTTC.

The rearrangement links TRBV18 to TRBJ2-2; D might be TRBD1 (6 bases). The germline CDR1 and CDR2 sequences are KGHSH and LQKENI. This CDR3 spans 16 amino acids. Trimming cost V 3 bases and J 0 bases, with 11 bases left between them. CDR3 coding DNA: TGTGCCAGCTCACCGATAGGACAGCCGAACACCGGGGAGCTGTTTTTT. Its translation: CASSPIGQPNTGELFF. Using reference TRBV18 and TRBJ2-2 for the parts outside the CDR3, the full variable domain is NAGVMQNPRHLVRRRGQEARLRCSPMKGHSHVYWYRQLPEEGLKFMVYLQKENIIDESGMPKERFSAEFPKEGPSILRIQQVVRGDSAAYFCASSPIGQPNTGELFFGEGSRLTVL.

The chain has TRBV5-1 and TRBJ1-1; no reliable D call. This CDR3 comprises 13 residues. The V gene lost 2 bases and the J gene lost 3 bases, with 8 bases spanning the gap. CDR1 SGHRS and CDR2 YFSETQ come from the germline V gene. The CDR3 loop reads CASSLDGDTEAFF. In DNA, the CDR3 is TGCGCCAGCAGCTTAGACGGGGACACTGAAGCTTTCTTT.

The rearrangement uses TRBV5-1 and TRBJ2-1, with D unresolved. Germline values: CDR1 SGHRS, CDR2 YFSETQ. The CDR3 loop spans 15 amino acids. V dropped 0 bases and J dropped 6 bases, with 13 bases sitting between them. In nucleotides, the CDR3 is TGCGCCAGCAGCTTGGTATTGGCTCCCGGCAATGAGCAGTTCTTC. It encodes CASSLVLAPGNEQFF.